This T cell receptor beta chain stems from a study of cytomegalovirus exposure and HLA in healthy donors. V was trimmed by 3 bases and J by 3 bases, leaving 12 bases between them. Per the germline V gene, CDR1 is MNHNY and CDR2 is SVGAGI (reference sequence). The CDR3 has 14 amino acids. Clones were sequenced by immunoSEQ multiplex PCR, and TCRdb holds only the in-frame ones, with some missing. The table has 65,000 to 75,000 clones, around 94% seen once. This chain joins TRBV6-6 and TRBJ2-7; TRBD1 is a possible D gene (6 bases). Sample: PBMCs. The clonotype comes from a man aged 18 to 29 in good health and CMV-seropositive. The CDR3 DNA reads TGTGCCAGCAGTTATCCGGACAGATTCTACGAGCAGTACTTC. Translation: CASSYPDRFYEQYF.